The source of this T cell receptor (beta chain) is a study of blood T cell repertoires in COVID-19. Either two negative PCRs, clearance, or symptom resolution qualified Cohort 3 donors as recovered. Germline V CDR1 and CDR2: LGHDT, YNNKEL (reference sequence). The CDR3 covers 14 residues. The ends lost 3 bases at V and 5 bases at J; junction bases unmatched: 5. TCRdb's table, derived via immunoSEQ multiplex PCR, lists solely in-frame clones and lacks some. The sample records approximately 200,000 clones, approximately 80% being singletons. The V gene is TRBV3-1 (or the pseudogene TRBV3-2), the J gene TRBJ1-1; 8 bases agree with TRBD1. Sequenced material: PBMCs or T cells enriched from blood (not recorded which). The sequence came from a man in his forties who had recovered from COVID-19. The CDR3 DNA follows: TGTGCCAGCAGCCACTTGACAGGGGAGACTGAAGCTTTCTTT. Protein sequence: CASSHLTGETEAFF.